The 23 T cell receptor beta chains below were found in one sample sequenced in a study of beta chain features in type 1 diabetes (dated by TCRdb to 2016 to 2019). The library was built by means of the immunoSEQ multiplex PCR assay. The entire isolated RNA was reverse transcribed using the High Capacity cDNA Reverse Transcription Kit, and thus expressed TCRB transcripts were sequenced. Not all clones reach the TCRdb copy of this immuneACCESS table, which keeps in-frame sequences only. Checked studies attribute under half of the gap to unresolved V genes and leave the rest unexplained. The sample table records over 15,000 clones; 45% to 55% of these occur just once. 0.46% of the sample is taken by the ten largest. The sequenced sample consisted of stem cell memory CD4+ T cells from blood. The sample's cell subset or site label, decoded: stem cell-like memory CD4+ T cells. These receptor sequences come from a woman aged 18-30 years in good health.

This sequence joins TRBV2 and TRBJ2-1, with TRBD2 identical over 9 bases. Unmatched junction bases numbered 11, after V lost 4 bases and J lost 7 bases. CDR1 SNHLY and CDR2 FYNNEI come from the germline V gene. CDR3 length: 16 amino acids. CDR3 sequence reads: CASSVGGAGGANEQFF. DNA of the CDR3: TGTGCCAGCAGTGTGGGTGGAGCGGGGGGTGCGAATGAGCAGTTCTTC. The variable domain in full, completed from reference TRBV2 and TRBJ2-1, reads EPEVTQTPSHQVTQMGQEVILRCVPISNHLYFYWYRQILGQKVEFLVSFYNNEISEKSEIFDDQFSVERPDGSNFTLKIRSTKLEDSAMYFCASSVGGAGGANEQFFGPGTRLTVL.

The rearrangement links TRBV6-6 to TRBJ2-1, with 11 bases matching TRBD1. V was pared by 0 bases and J by 3 bases, with 1 base of the junction left unmatched. This CDR3 contains 16 residues. Germline CDR1 reads MNHNY; CDR2 reads SVGAGI (reference sequence). CDR3 in amino acids: CASSYSGTGGYNEQFF. CDR3 sequence (DNA): TGTGCCAGCAGTTACTCTGGGACAGGGGGCTACAATGAGCAGTTCTTC.

Only a few counts were recorded for this clone. The chain employs TRBV19 and TRBJ2-7; the match to TRBD2 covers 7 bases. The germline V gene encodes CDR1 LNHDA and CDR2 SQIVND (reference sequence). The CDR3 runs 17 residues. V dropped 4 bases and J dropped 6; count of bases not matched to a gene: 18. The CDR3 loop reads CASSTPSHGTIPGEQYF. CDR3 in DNA: TGTGCCAGTAGTACCCCTAGTCACGGGACTATACCGGGCGAGCAGTACTTC.

The chain joins TRBV6-6 to TRBJ2-7, with D possibly TRBD1 on 6 matching bases. The CDR3 consists of 13 residues. Trimming removed 6 bases at V and 5 bases at J, with 14 bases between. Germline CDR1 reads MNHNY; CDR2 reads SVGAGI (reference sequence). The CDR3 DNA is TGTGCCAGCAGGCATGGCAGGGGCCACGAGCAGTACTTC. Translated: CASRHGRGHEQYF.

This clone turned up a few times. The chain links TRBV29-1 to TRBJ2-3, with D tentatively TRBD1 (6 bases). Trimming shortened V by 6 bases and J by 0 bases, and 16 bases separated the two germline ends. The CDR3 has 15 amino acids. CDR1 SQVTM and CDR2 ANQGSEA come from the germline V gene. The CDR3 DNA sequence: TGCAGCGTGCCCCCGCCTGGACAGAGCACAGATACGCAGTATTTT. Translated, it gives CSVPPPGQSTDTQYF.

The V and J genes are TRBV6-5 and TRBJ1-5; 8 positions agree with TRBD1. Per the germline V gene, CDR1 is MNHEY and CDR2 is SVGAGI. This CDR3 comprises 14 residues. The V and J ends lost 5 bases and 2 bases, in that order; junction bases with no gene match: 2. CDR3 sequence: CASSLTGGNQPQHF. CDR3 sequence (DNA): TGTGCCAGCAGTCTGACAGGGGGCAATCAGCCCCAGCATTTT.

This clone turned up a few times. V gene TRBV12-5 combines with J gene TRBJ2-5, with unresolved D. The CDR3 runs 14 residues. V shed 5 bases and J shed 1 base, with 11 bases lying between them. CDR1 is LGHNT, CDR2 FRNRAP, per germline. The CDR3 loop is CASGPRFGQETQYF. As DNA, the CDR3 is TGTGCTAGTGGTCCCCGTTTCGGCCAAGAGACCCAGTACTTC.

This clone has a handful of counts. This chain connects TRBV7-8 to TRBJ1-2, with 7 bases that match TRBD1. Trimming took 1 base from V and 10 from J; bases not matched to a gene: 6. This CDR3 region has 13 residues. CDR1 is SGHVS, CDR2 FQNEAQ, per germline. DNA for the CDR3: TGTGCCAGCAGCTTAGGGACAGGCGACCTCTACACCTTC. It yields the protein CASSLGTGDLYTF.

This chain uses TRBV6-5 with TRBJ1-6; D remains unclear. Trimming took 2 bases from V and 9 from J, leaving 14 bases between them. The CDR3 runs to 15 residues. CDR1 and CDR2 from the germline V gene are MNHEY and SVGAGI. The CDR3 sequence is CASSYRSYGISPLHF. CDR3 bases: TGTGCCAGCAGTTACCGGTCCTACGGGATTTCACCCCTCCACTTT.

This chain joins TRBV6-1 and TRBJ2-5, with D maybe TRBD1 (5 bases). Germline V gene lookup returns CDR1 MNHNS and CDR2 SASEGT. The CDR3 sequence is 14 residues long. Trimming cost V 2 bases and J 1 base, with 8 bases left between them. The CDR3 DNA reads TGTGCCAGCAGTGAATTCAGGGCCCAAGAGACCCAGTACTTC. Protein sequence: CASSEFRAQETQYF.

The chain links TRBV6-5 to TRBJ2-1; weak D call: TRBD1 (6 bases). V was clipped by 5 bases and J by 5 bases, with 16 bases between them. This CDR3 is 15 amino acids long. Germline V gene lookup returns CDR1 MNHEY and CDR2 SVGAGI. As DNA, the CDR3 is TGTGCCAGCAGTATACAGGGTAGAGAGGACAATGAGCAGTTCTTC. This sequence encodes CASSIQGREDNEQFF.

This clone was picked up a small number of times. The chain carries TRBV29-1 and TRBJ1-2; 8 nucleotides align to TRBD1. Unmatched junction bases numbered 10, after V lost 6 bases and J lost 4 bases. Germline V lookup: CDR1 SQVTM, CDR2 ANQGSEA. The length of the CDR3 is 14 residues. DNA for the CDR3: TGCAGCGTACGCCCAGGGGGCGTCATCTATGGCTACACCTTC. It yields the protein CSVRPGGVIYGYTF.

V and J are TRBV10-1 and TRBJ1-2; a possible D gene is TRBD1 (5 bases). Trimming pared 6 bases from V and 3 bases from J, leaving 14 bases between. The germline V gene encodes CDR1 WNHNN and CDR2 SYGVQD (reference sequence). This CDR3 region has 14 residues. The CDR3 loop reads CASSLRGSDYGYTF. CDR3 coding DNA: TGCGCCAGCAGCCTCCGGGGGTCTGACTATGGCTACACCTTC.

J is TRBJ1-1 and V is TRBV5-5; D is uncertain. CDR1 SGHKS and CDR2 YYEKEE come from the germline V gene (reference sequence). Trimming stripped 4 bases from V and 0 bases from J, with 13 bases between. This CDR3 region has 15 residues. CDR3 nucleotides: TGTGCCAGCAGCCCCCGGGTCCTTATGAACACTGAAGCTTTCTTT. This gives the protein CASSPRVLMNTEAFF.

The V call is TRBV7-2, the J call TRBJ1-5, with TRBD1 identical over 7 bases. The germline V gene encodes CDR1 SGHTA and CDR2 FQGNSA. The CDR3 spans 13 residues. V gave up 5 bases and J gave up 6 bases; unmatched junction bases: 4. The CDR3 coding sequence is TGTGCCAGCAGCATAGACAGGGTTCAGCCCCAGCATTTT. It translates to CASSIDRVQPQHF.

V and J are TRBV19 and TRBJ2-1; 8 bases match TRBD2. Germline V gene lookup returns CDR1 LNHDA and CDR2 SQIVND (reference sequence). V shed 2 bases, J shed 0 bases, and the junction held 0 bases outside the gene matches. The CDR3 loop spans 15 amino acids. CDR3 protein: CASSISGSSYNEQFF. The CDR3 nucleotides are TGTGCCAGTAGTATAAGCGGGAGCTCCTACAATGAGCAGTTCTTC.

V gene TRBV6-5 combines with J gene TRBJ2-5, with a possible D match to TRBD2 (5 bases). Per the germline V gene, CDR1 is MNHEY and CDR2 is SVGAGI. V dropped 9 bases and J dropped 7 bases, with 9 bases sitting between them. This CDR3 spans 10 amino acids. CDR3 protein: CASKAGTQYF. CDR3 DNA: TGTGCCAGTAAGGCGGGGACCCAGTACTTC.

V is TRBV5-1 and J is TRBJ2-2; 8 nucleotides agree with TRBD2. The V gene's germline CDR1 is SGHRS and CDR2 YFSETQ. The CDR3 has 15 amino acids. With V trimmed by 6 bases and J by 6 bases, 10 bases remained unmatched. Written as DNA, the CDR3 is TGCGCCAGCACCCTGCGGGCTAGCGGGTCCGGGGAGCTGTTTTTT. It translates to CASTLRASGSGELFF.

J is TRBJ2-5 and V is TRBV7-7, with D hard to call. Germline values: CDR1 SSHAT, CDR2 FNYEAQ (reference sequence). This CDR3 has 14 residues. The V end was cut by 5 bases, the J end by 1 base, with 11 bases between. The CDR3 protein is CASSARLSQETQYF. The CDR3 DNA reads as TGTGCCAGCAGCGCCCGACTGAGCCAAGAGACCCAGTACTTC.

The chain links TRBV4-1 to TRBJ1-2; D uncertain. Looked up from germline, CDR1 is MGHRA and CDR2 is YSYEKL. This CDR3 spans 14 amino acids. V was shortened by 0 bases and J by 4 bases, with 9 bases between the two germline ends. The CDR3 region has the DNA TGCGCCAGCAGCCAAGACGGCCGGGTCTATGGCTACACCTTC. This sequence encodes CASSQDGRVYGYTF.

The chain links TRBV10-3 to TRBJ2-7; TRBD2 agrees at 12 bases. Germline assignment: CDR1 ENHRY and CDR2 SYGVKD. V lost 3 bases, J lost 0 bases, and 6 bases stayed unmatched. The CDR3 is 17 residues long. CDR3 nucleotide sequence: TGTGCCATCAGTGATTCCGGACTAGCGGGGTTCTCCTACGAGCAGTACTTC. This codes for CAISDSGLAGFSYEQYF.

The chain employs TRBV27 and TRBJ1-4; 8 positions agree with TRBD1. Germline lookup yields CDR1 MNHEY and CDR2 SMNVEV (reference sequence). The V gene end was trimmed by 5 bases and the J gene end by 4 bases; junction bases not matched to a gene: 9. CDR3 length: 16 amino acids. As DNA, the CDR3 is TGTGCCAGCAGTAGGGGCAGGGGGCATCTTAATGAAAAACTGTTTTTT. Translated, it gives CASSRGRGHLNEKLFF.

The J gene is TRBJ2-3, the V gene TRBV12-5; 8 bases agree with TRBD2. V shed 2 bases, J shed 2 bases, and the junction held 6 bases outside the gene matches. CDR3 length: 16 amino acids. Germline V lookup: CDR1 LGHNT, CDR2 FRNRAP. CDR3 residues: CASGLIVAGYTDTQYF. In DNA, the CDR3 is TGTGCTAGTGGTTTGATAGTAGCGGGGTACACAGATACGCAGTATTTT.